These 32 T cell receptor beta chains came from one sample sequenced in a study of T cell repertoires in cytomegalovirus infection (dated by TCRdb to between 2017 and 2020). TCRdb names Illumina HiSeq 1500 as the instrument used. Clones were called with MiXCR by TCRdb after fastp trimmed the public reads at Q25, and only in-frame beta chains were retained. Records with the same CDR3 protein are collapsed into one entry carrying the most frequent genes and DNA. Within this sample are over 450,000 distinct CDR3 sequences, with about 11% of them counted one time only. About a tenth of the sample lies in the top ten. Sequencing was performed on PBMCs. These receptors all stem from a human donor in good health (CMV status not recorded). Some clones in this sample may be carry-over from other donors' samples.

Many counts were recorded for this clonotype. J is TRBJ2-2 and V is TRBV2, with 8 bases lining up with TRBD1. Trimming removed 6 bases from V and 4 bases from J; junction bases left unmatched: 7. Germline assignment: CDR1 SNHLY and CDR2 FYNNEI. This CDR3 has 15 amino acids. The CDR3 sequence is CASRAGTGGTGELFF. CDR3 nucleotides: TGTGCCAGCAGGGCCGGGACAGGAGGCACCGGGGAGCTGTTTTTT.

This clonotype was observed many times. The rearrangement uses TRBV7-6 and TRBJ2-7; TRBD2 aligns across 12 bases. The V gene's germline CDR1 is SGHVS and CDR2 FNYEAQ. This CDR3 is built from 16 residues. J was trimmed by 1 base and V by 5 bases; bases with no gene match: 6. The CDR3 DNA reads as TGTGCCAGCAGCCCGGGTACTAGCGGGGGGTCCTACGAGCAGTACTTC. It translates to CASSPGTSGGSYEQYF.

In this sample, this clonotype turned up many times. The gene calls are TRBV7-3 and TRBJ2-6; the D gene could be TRBD1 or TRBD2 (6 bases each). CDR3 size: 17 residues. The germline V gene encodes CDR1 SGHTA and CDR2 FQGTGA. Deletions cut 5 bases from V and 2 bases from J, with 16 bases between. Here the CDR3 reads CASSKEGGGPGANVLTF. The DNA for the CDR3 is TGTGCCAGCAGCAAGGAGGGTGGGGGGCCTGGGGCCAACGTCCTGACTTTC.

This clonotype was recorded many times. This chain links TRBV7-9 with TRBJ2-7, with TRBD1 identical over 10 bases. The V gene end was trimmed by 8 bases and the J gene end by 1 base; junction bases not matched to a gene: 2. This CDR3 has 13 amino acids. Germline V gives CDR1 SEHNR, CDR2 FQNEAQ (reference sequence). The CDR3 here is CASGQGESYEQYF. The CDR3 DNA reads as TGTGCCAGCGGACAGGGGGAATCCTACGAGCAGTACTTC.

V is TRBV9 and J is TRBJ1-2; TRBD1 agrees at 7 bases. V trimming: 3 bases; J trimming: 8 bases; junction bases outside the gene matches: 4. The CDR3 runs 12 residues. The germline V gene encodes CDR1 SGDLS and CDR2 YYNGEE. The CDR3 bases are TGTGCCAGCAGCGGAGGACAGGAGGGCTACACCTTC. Translated, it gives CASSGGQEGYTF.

The chain links TRBV6-5 to TRBJ1-3; TRBD1 is a possible D gene (5 bases). Trimming took 7 bases from V and 4 from J, leaving 11 bases between them. This CDR3 contains 13 residues. Germline CDR1 is MNHEY and CDR2 is SVGAGI. The CDR3 protein is CASTRGGGNTIYF. The CDR3 coding sequence is TGTGCCAGCACCCGGGGCGGAGGAAACACCATATATTTT.

This clonotype counts as medium-sized. The V and J genes are TRBV6-2 or TRBV6-3 and TRBJ2-7, with D unresolved. Germline CDR1 MNHEY, CDR2 SVGEGT. V was shortened by 2 bases and J by 6 bases, with 8 bases between the two germline ends. This CDR3 region has 12 residues. CDR3 DNA: TGTGCCAGCAGTTACCCCCCCCCCGAGCAGTACTTC. This sequence encodes CASSYPPPEQYF.

This clonotype was observed a few times. The rearrangement links TRBV29-1 to TRBJ1-2, with D possibly TRBD1 on 5 matching bases. Trimming took off 2 bases at V and 7 bases at J, with 11 bases between the two ends. The CDR3 is made up of 12 amino acids. Germline loops: CDR1 SQVTM, CDR2 ANQGSEA. CDR3 bases: TGCAGCGTTGAACTAGGGGCTGGTGGCTACACCTTC. Amino acid sequence: CSVELGAGGYTF.

This clonotype was seen only a few times. J is TRBJ2-4 and V is TRBV28, with D unresolved. This CDR3 is built from 14 residues. Per the germline V gene, CDR1 is MDHEN and CDR2 is SYDVKM. Trimming stripped 8 bases from V and 4 bases from J, with 15 bases between. The CDR3 region has the DNA TGTGCCAGCCATTCGGTCAGGAATAAAAACATTCAGTACTTC. Translating gives CASHSVRNKNIQYF.

V usage is TRBV10-3 and J usage is TRBJ2-6; D gene uncertain. The V gene's germline CDR1 is ENHRY and CDR2 SYGVKD. The CDR3 is 17 amino acids. Trimming left V 2 bases short and J 1 base short, with 12 bases between. CDR3 bases: TGTGCCATCAGTGAGCGGAAGGGTTATTCTGGGGCCAACGTCCTGACTTTC. This gives the protein CAISERKGYSGANVLTF.

This clonotype appeared many times. The J gene is TRBJ2-3, the V gene TRBV2, with no clear D. The germline CDR1 and CDR2 sequences are SNHLY and FYNNEI. Trimming left V 3 bases short and J 1 base short, with 14 bases between. CDR3 length: 16 residues. CDR3 in DNA: TGTGCCAGCAGTGATACCGGCAGGCGAGGCACAGATACGCAGTATTTT. It yields the protein CASSDTGRRGTDTQYF.

The chain joins TRBV10-2 to TRBJ1-5, with TRBD1 identical over 9 bases. Per the germline V gene, CDR1 is WSHSY and CDR2 is SAAADI. The CDR3 runs to 16 residues. The J segment lost 1 base and the V segment lost 4 bases, leaving 5 bases of the junction unmatched. This CDR3 is CASSVTGQGSNQPQHF. The CDR3 DNA is TGCGCCAGCAGTGTAACGGGACAGGGAAGCAATCAGCCCCAGCATTTT.

Ten or more counts support this clonotype. V and J are TRBV28 and TRBJ1-1; D not certain. Germline V CDR1 and CDR2: MDHEN, SYDVKM. V was shortened by 6 bases and J by 5 bases, with 10 bases between the two germline ends. The CDR3 runs to 12 residues. The CDR3, as DNA: TGTGCCAGCAGCTCCGGTGGGACTGAAGCTTTCTTT. Translation: CASSSGGTEAFF.

This clonotype appeared a few times. The chain is built from TRBV13 and TRBJ2-1; D gene unclear. The CDR3 length is 16 residues. Germline CDR1 and CDR2: PRHDT and FYEKMQ (reference sequence). V lost 5 bases and J lost 1, with 15 bases in between. The CDR3 nucleotides read TGTGCCAGCAGCGATCGAGTACTACTGTCCTACAATGAGCAGTTCTTC. Translated, it gives CASSDRVLLSYNEQFF.

In its sample, this clonotype was seen a few times. This chain connects TRBV5-1 to TRBJ2-5; 7 bases are a match to TRBD1. Per the germline V gene, CDR1 is SGHRS and CDR2 is YFSETQ. CDR3 size: 15 residues. The ends lost 0 bases at V and 2 bases at J; junction bases unmatched: 4. CDR3 sequence reads: CASSLALTGQETQYF. In DNA, the CDR3 is TGCGCCAGCAGCTTGGCCCTGACAGGGCAAGAGACCCAGTACTTC.

The chain combines TRBV12-3 or TRBV12-4 with TRBJ2-1, with D hard to call. There are 17 residues in the CDR3. V was pared by 5 bases and J by 0 bases, with 17 bases between. CDR3 amino acids: CASSNGKGLSSYNEQFF. The DNA of the CDR3 is TGTGCCAGCAGTAATGGGAAGGGTCTGAGCTCCTACAATGAGCAGTTCTTC.

Ten or more counts support this clonotype. The gene calls are TRBV7-9 and TRBJ2-7, with 10 bases that match TRBD2. CDR1 and CDR2 from the germline V gene are SEHNR and FQNEAQ (reference sequence). V dropped 4 bases and J dropped 3; count of bases not matched to a gene: 6. The CDR3 covers 15 residues. The DNA for the CDR3 is TGTGCCAGCAGCTCCGGGACTAGCGTCGACTACGAGCAGTACTTC. It yields the protein CASSSGTSVDYEQYF.

This clonotype was detected ten times or more. V and J are TRBV20-1 and TRBJ2-1; TRBD2 matches at 10 bases. The V gene's germline CDR1 is DFQATT and CDR2 SNEGSKA (reference sequence). This CDR3 has 15 residues. Unmatched junction bases numbered 6, after V lost 0 bases and J lost 7 bases. CDR3 amino acids: CSAREASGSWNEQFF. CDR3 nucleotides: TGCAGTGCTAGAGAAGCTAGCGGGAGTTGGAATGAGCAGTTCTTC.

Ten or more counts support this clonotype. The CDR3 spells CASIPSPTGPLYGYTF. DNA of the CDR3: TGCGCCAGCATCCCCTCACCGACAGGGCCACTCTATGGCTACACCTTC. V and J are TRBV5-1 and TRBJ1-2, with 7 bases lining up with TRBD1. This CDR3 region has 16 residues. Germline values: CDR1 SGHRS, CDR2 YFSETQ. The V and J ends lost 6 bases and 4 bases, in that order; junction bases with no gene match: 15. The full variable domain, with the rest looked up from reference TRBV5-1 and TRBJ1-2, is KAGVTQTPRYLIKTRGQQVTLSCSPISGHRSVSWYQQTPGQGLQFLFEYFSETQRNKGNFPGRFSGRQFSNSRSEMNVSTLELGDSALYLCASIPSPTGPLYGYTFGSGTRLTVV.

Comments on this clonotype: It may be a read error: a sequence one base away is much more abundant. This chain links TRBV10-3 with TRBJ1-3; D is ambiguous. CDR1 and CDR2 from the germline V gene are ENHRY and SYGVKD. Trimming shortened V by 1 base and J by 5 bases, and 12 bases separated the two germline ends. The CDR3 consists of 15 residues. The CDR3 DNA reads TGTGCCATCAGTGAGTTCGGGGTAGGCAGAAACACCATATATTTT. This sequence encodes CAISEFGVGRNTIYF.

This clonotype appeared a few times. The chain is built from TRBV2 and TRBJ2-5; the D is unclear. From germline, CDR1 is SNHLY and CDR2 FYNNEI. Trimming removed 1 base from V and 3 bases from J, with 9 bases in between. This CDR3 comprises 14 residues. CDR3 protein: CASSEGAAEETQYF. The CDR3 nucleotides read TGTGCCAGCAGTGAAGGGGCTGCGGAAGAGACCCAGTACTTC.

V usage is TRBV10-3 and J usage is TRBJ2-3, with D possibly TRBD1 on 5 matching bases. The CDR3 runs to 13 residues. CDR1 is ENHRY, CDR2 SYGVKD, per germline. V was pared by 10 bases and J by 8 bases, with 19 bases between. The CDR3 DNA is TGTGCCACGTCAGGGCCCTCCACAAGTACGCAGTATTTT. Residues: CATSGPSTSTQYF.

The table lists this clonotype with many counts. V usage is TRBV28 and J usage is TRBJ2-4; the D gene is possibly TRBD1 (6 bases). The CDR3 is 15 residues long. Deletions cut 6 bases from V and 5 bases from J, with 17 bases between. The germline CDR1 and CDR2 sequences are MDHEN and SYDVKM. The CDR3 region is CASRQRQVPENIQYF. The CDR3 bases are TGTGCCAGCAGGCAAAGACAGGTTCCCGAAAACATTCAGTACTTC.

This clonotype was counted at least ten times. The chain is built from TRBV7-8 and TRBJ2-3; 7 positions match TRBD2. This CDR3 comprises 15 residues. CDR1 is SGHVS, CDR2 FQNEAQ, per germline. V lost 5 bases to trimming and J lost 8 bases; unmatched junction nucleotides: 13. The CDR3 DNA reads as TGTGCCAGCAGCCCGCGAAGGGACTCGGGGGGTACGCAGTATTTT. Translating gives CASSPRRDSGGTQYF.

The chain carries TRBV24-1 and TRBJ2-1; TRBD2 aligns across 8 bases. The germline V gene has CDR1 KGHDR and CDR2 SFDVKD. V shed 3 bases and J 10 bases; nucleotides not matched to a gene: 10. The CDR3 is made up of 15 amino acids. CDR3 nucleotide sequence: TGTGCCACCAGTGATCCCGGGAGGGCGCCGGGAGAGCAGTTCTTC. This encodes CATSDPGRAPGEQFF.

This clonotype was counted at least ten times. The chain links TRBV28 to TRBJ2-5, with D maybe TRBD1 (6 bases). Trimming took off 8 bases at V and 1 base at J, with 17 bases between the two ends. CDR3 length equals 15 residues. From germline, CDR1 is MDHEN and CDR2 SYDVKM. CDR3 residues: CASQGGSDAQETQYF. The CDR3 bases are TGTGCCAGCCAAGGGGGTAGCGATGCCCAAGAGACCCAGTACTTC.

This clonotype has ten or more counts. This chain connects TRBV7-8 to TRBJ2-7; 8 bases align to TRBD1. CDR1 and CDR2 (germline): SGHVS, FQNEAQ. After removal of 4 bases from V and 3 bases from J, the junction contained 11 bases not matched to a gene. There are 16 residues in the CDR3. CDR3: CASSSYTQGALYEQYF. The CDR3 DNA sequence: TGTGCCAGCAGCTCCTACACTCAGGGGGCCCTCTACGAGCAGTACTTC.

This clonotype turned up a few times. The rearrangement joins TRBV5-6 to TRBJ2-4, with 8 positions matching TRBD1. The CDR3 totals 15 residues. J lost 5 bases, V lost 4 bases, and 8 bases had no gene match. Germline values: CDR1 SGHDT, CDR2 YYEEEE. In DNA, the CDR3 is TGTGCCAGCAGCCATGGGACAGGCGGTGAAAACATTCAGTACTTC. This codes for CASSHGTGGENIQYF.

This chain joins TRBV2 and TRBJ2-1; TRBD2 might be the D (5 bases). From germline, CDR1 is SNHLY and CDR2 FYNNEI. Trimming stripped 7 bases from V and 3 bases from J, with 10 bases between. The CDR3 totals 13 residues. This CDR3 is CASTPGDYNEQFF. The DNA for the CDR3 is TGTGCCAGCACCCCCGGGGACTACAATGAGCAGTTCTTC. Variable domain in full (rest from reference TRBV2 and TRBJ2-1): EPEVTQTPSHQVTQMGQEVILRCVPISNHLYFYWYRQILGQKVEFLVSFYNNEISEKSEIFDDQFSVERPDGSNFTLKIRSTKLEDSAMYFCASTPGDYNEQFFGPGTRLTVL.

V and J are TRBV29-1 and TRBJ2-3, with 8 bases matching TRBD2. This CDR3 spans 14 amino acids. Germline CDR1 reads SQVTM; CDR2 reads ANQGSEA. With V trimmed by 2 bases and J by 7 bases, 8 bases remained unmatched. DNA of the CDR3: TGCAGCGTTGAACTCGGGAGGGTGGCGAATACGCAGTATTTT. Translated, it gives CSVELGRVANTQYF.

This clonotype was recorded a few times. The chain uses TRBV19 and TRBJ2-1; TRBD1 is a possible D gene (6 bases). V was cut by 7 bases and J by 0 bases, with 13 bases left in between. The germline V gene encodes CDR1 LNHDA and CDR2 SQIVND (reference sequence). This CDR3 is 15 amino acids long. CDR3 loop: CASTDSRGSYNEQFF. CDR3 coding DNA: TGTGCCAGTACCGATAGCAGGGGCTCCTACAATGAGCAGTTCTTC.

The genes are TRBV12-5 and TRBJ1-4; D not resolved. Germline CDR1 is LGHNT and CDR2 is FRNRAP. CDR3 length equals 14 residues. The ends were cut back, 6 bases at V and 5 bases at J, with 13 bases in the middle. The CDR3 DNA is TGTGCTAGTGGGAATTTCCTCGAGAATGAAAAACTGTTTTTT. Translation: CASGNFLENEKLFF.